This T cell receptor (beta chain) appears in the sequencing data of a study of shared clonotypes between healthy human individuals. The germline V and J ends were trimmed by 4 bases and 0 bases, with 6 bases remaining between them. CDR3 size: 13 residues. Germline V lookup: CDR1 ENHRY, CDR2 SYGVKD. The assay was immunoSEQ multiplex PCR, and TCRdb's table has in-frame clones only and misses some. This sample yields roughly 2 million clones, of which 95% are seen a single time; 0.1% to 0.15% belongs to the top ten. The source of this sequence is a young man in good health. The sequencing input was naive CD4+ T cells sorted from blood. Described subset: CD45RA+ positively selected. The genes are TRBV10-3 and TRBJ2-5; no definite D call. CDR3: CAISVGDQETQYF. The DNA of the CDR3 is TGTGCCATCAGTGTTGGGGACCAAGAGACCCAGTACTTC.